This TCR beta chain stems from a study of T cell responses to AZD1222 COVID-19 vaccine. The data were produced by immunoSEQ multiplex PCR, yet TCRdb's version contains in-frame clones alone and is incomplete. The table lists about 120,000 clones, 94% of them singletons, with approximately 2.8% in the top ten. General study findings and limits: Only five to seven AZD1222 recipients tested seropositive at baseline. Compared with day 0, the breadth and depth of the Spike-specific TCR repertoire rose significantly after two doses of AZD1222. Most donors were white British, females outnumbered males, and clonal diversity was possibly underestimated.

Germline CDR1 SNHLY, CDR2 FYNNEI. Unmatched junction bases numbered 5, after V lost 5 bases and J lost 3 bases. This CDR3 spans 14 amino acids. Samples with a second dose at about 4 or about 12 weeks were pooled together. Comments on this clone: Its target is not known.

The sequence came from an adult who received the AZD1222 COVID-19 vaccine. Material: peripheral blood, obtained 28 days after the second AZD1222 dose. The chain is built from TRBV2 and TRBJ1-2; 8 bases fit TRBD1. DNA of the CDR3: TGTGCCAGCAGTCTTCAGGGGGCTGACTATGGCTACACCTTC. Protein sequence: CASSLQGADYGYTF.